This T cell receptor (beta chain) appears in the sequencing data of a study of blood T cell repertoires in COVID-19. Across the study: The United States, Italy and Spain supplied acute and convalescent COVID-19 samples. Sources were T cells, B-cell-depleted T cells, or PBMCs; the material itself was cDNA or gDNA.

Authors' processing steps: For nucleated cells, counts were estimated from reference gene primer amplification. Here immunoSEQ multiplex PCR was the method, and the copy in TCRdb shows in-frame clones only, minus some. The D gene and trimming were derived from the DNA, and the V and J assignments and clone size from that table. Of hundreds of thousands of clones in the sample, 75% to 85% were seen once. Seattle's cohort entered during active infection and was followed longitudinally. This CDR3 contains 16 residues. The germline V gene encodes CDR1 MGHRA and CDR2 YSYEKL. The V and J ends lost 0 bases and 3 bases, in that order; junction bases with no gene match: 6.

The sequenced sample consisted of peripheral blood. The V and J genes are TRBV4-1 and TRBJ2-3, with TRBD2 identical over 7 bases. This clonotype originated in a woman aged 25 to 45 with COVID-19, enrolled during active disease. The CDR3 bases are TGCGCCAGCAGCCAAGACAGCGGGATTAGAACAGATACGCAGTATTTT. Its protein is CASSQDSGIRTDTQYF.